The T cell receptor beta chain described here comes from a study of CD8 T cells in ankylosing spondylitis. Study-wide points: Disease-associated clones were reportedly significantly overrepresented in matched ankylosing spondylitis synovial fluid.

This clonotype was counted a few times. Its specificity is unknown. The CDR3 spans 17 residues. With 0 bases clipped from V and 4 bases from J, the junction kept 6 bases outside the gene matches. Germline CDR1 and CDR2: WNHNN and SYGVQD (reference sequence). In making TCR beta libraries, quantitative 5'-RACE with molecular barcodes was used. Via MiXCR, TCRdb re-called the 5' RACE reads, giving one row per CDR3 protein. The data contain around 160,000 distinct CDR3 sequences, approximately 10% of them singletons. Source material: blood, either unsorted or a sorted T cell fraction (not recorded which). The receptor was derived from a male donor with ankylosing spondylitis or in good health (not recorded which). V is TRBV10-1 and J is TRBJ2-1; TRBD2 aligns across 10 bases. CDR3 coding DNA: TGCGCCAGCAGTGAGTCGACAGCGGGAGGGCCATACAATGAGCAGTTCTTC. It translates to CASSESTAGGPYNEQFF.